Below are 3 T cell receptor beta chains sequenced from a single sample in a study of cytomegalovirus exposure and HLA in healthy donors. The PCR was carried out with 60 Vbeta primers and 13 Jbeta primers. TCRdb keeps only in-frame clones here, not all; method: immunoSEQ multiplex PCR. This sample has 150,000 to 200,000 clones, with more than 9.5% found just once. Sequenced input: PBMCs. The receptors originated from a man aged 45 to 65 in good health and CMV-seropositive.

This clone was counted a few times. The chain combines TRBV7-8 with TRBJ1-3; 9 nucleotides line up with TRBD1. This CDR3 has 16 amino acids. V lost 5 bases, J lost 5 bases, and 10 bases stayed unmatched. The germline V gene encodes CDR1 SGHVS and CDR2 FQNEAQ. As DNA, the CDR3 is TGTGCCAGCAGCCTTAATACGGGACAGGGTAGAAACACCATATATTTT. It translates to CASSLNTGQGRNTIYF.

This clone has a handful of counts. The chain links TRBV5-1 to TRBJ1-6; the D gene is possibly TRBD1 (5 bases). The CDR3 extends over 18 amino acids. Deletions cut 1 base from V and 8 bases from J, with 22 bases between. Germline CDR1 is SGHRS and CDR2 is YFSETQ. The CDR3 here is CASSLWGRMKPRDSPLHF. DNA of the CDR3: TGCGCCAGCAGCTTGTGGGGCAGGATGAAGCCAAGGGATTCACCCCTCCACTTT.

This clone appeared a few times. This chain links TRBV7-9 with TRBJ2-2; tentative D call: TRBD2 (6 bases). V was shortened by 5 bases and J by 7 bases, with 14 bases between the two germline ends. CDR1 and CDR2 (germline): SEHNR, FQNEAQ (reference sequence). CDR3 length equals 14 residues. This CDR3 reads CASSGSGVVGELFF. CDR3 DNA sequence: TGTGCCAGCAGCGGTTCGGGGGTAGTCGGGGAGCTGTTTTTT.